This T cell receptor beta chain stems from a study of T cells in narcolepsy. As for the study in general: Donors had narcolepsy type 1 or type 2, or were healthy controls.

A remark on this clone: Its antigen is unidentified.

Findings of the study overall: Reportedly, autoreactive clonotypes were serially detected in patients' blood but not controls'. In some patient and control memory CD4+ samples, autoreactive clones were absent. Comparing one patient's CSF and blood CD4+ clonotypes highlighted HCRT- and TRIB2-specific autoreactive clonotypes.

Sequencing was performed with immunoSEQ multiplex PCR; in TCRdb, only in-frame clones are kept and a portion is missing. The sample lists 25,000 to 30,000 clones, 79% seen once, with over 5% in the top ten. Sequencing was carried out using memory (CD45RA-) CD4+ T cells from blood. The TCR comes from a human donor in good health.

For the CDR3, the DNA is TGTGCCAGCAGTTTCCTCACCCCGACAGGGCTTTTGGGCGGGGAGCTGTTTTTT. Protein product: CASSFLTPTGLLGGELFF. V usage is TRBV27 and J usage is TRBJ2-2, with 7 bases lining up with TRBD1. J lost 7 bases, V lost 3 bases, and 17 bases had no gene match. The germline V gene encodes CDR1 MNHEY and CDR2 SMNVEV (reference sequence). This CDR3 is 18 amino acids long.